The present T cell receptor (beta chain) was sequenced within a study of CD8 T cells in Susac syndrome. RNA was extracted with the RNeasy kit, and a quantity of roughly 0.45 to 1 ug was reverse transcribed using random hexamers. TCRdb recomputed calls from the immunoSEQ multiplex PCR reads with MiXCR, one row per CDR3 protein. The sample lists some 130,000 distinct CDR3 sequences, around 93% seen once, with roughly 0.17% in the top ten. Germline trimming cut 1 base from V and 3 bases from J; bases unmatched to any gene: 10. Germline CDR1 reads DFQATT; CDR2 reads SNEGSKA (reference sequence). The CDR3 loop spans 18 amino acids.

This sequence originates from a human donor with Susac syndrome. The rearrangement links TRBV20-1 to TRBJ2-1, with TRBD2 identical over 12 bases. Sequencing was performed on CD8+ T cells from PBMCs. CDR3 sequence: CSARVLAGGSMDYNEQFF. CDR3 nucleotides: TGCAGTGCTAGAGTGCTAGCGGGAGGGTCGATGGACTACAATGAGCAGTTCTTC.